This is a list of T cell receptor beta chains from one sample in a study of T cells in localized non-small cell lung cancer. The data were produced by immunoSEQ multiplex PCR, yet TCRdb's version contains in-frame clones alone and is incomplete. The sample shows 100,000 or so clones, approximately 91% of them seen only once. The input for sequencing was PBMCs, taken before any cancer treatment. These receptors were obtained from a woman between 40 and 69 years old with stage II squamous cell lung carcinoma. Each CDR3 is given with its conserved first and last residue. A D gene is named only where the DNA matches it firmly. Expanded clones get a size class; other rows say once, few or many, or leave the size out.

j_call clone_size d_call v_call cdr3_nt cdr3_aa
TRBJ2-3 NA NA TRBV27 TGTGCCAGCAGTTTAAGGGCAGCTTTATTCACAGATACGCAGTATTTT CASSLRAALFTDTQYF
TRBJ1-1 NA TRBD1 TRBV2 TGTGCCAGCATAAGGGACAGAGGTACTGAAGCTTTCTTT CASIRDRGTEAFF
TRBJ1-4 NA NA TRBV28 TGTGCCAGCCTTAGCACCGGGACACACCGGGAAAAACTGTTTTTT CASLSTGTHREKLFF
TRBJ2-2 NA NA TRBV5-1 TGCGCCAGCAGCTTACTGTGGACGACGAACACCGGGGAGCTGTTTTTT CASSLLWTTNTGELFF
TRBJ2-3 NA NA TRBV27 TGTGCCAGCAGTTTCCGCGAAACAGATACGCAGTATTTT CASSFRETDTQYF
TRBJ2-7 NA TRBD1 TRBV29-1 TGCAGCGTAGCGGGACAGGGGAGTTCCTACGAGCAGTACTTC CSVAGQGSSYEQYF
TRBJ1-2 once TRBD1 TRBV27 TGTGCCAGCAGTTCCGGGGACAGGGGGGGCTACACCTTC CASSSGDRGGYTF
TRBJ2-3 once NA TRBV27 TGTGCCAGCAGTTTAAGCGACCGGGATACGCAGTATTTT CASSLSDRDTQYF
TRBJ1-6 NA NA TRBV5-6 TGTGCCAGCAGCTTGGAACAGGTAGTTTCACCCCTCCACTTT CASSLEQVVSPLHF
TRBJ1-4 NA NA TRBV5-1 TGCGCCAGCAGCTCCACCTCTAGACGGGATGAAAAACTGTTTTTT CASSSTSRRDEKLFF
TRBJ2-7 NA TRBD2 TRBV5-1 TGCGCCAGCAGCCTCTTAGCGGGGAACTCCTACGAGCAGTACTTC CASSLLAGNSYEQYF
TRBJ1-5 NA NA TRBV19 TGTGCCAGTAGTATGGGTACAGGGATTCAGCCCCAGCATTTT CASSMGTGIQPQHF
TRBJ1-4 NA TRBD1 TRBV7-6 TGTGCCAGCAGCCTGGGGACAGGGCGTGAAAAACTGTTTTTT CASSLGTGREKLFF
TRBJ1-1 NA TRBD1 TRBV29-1 TGCAGCTTTGGACAGGGGGCAGGAGCAGCTGAAGCTTTCTTT CSFGQGAGAAEAFF
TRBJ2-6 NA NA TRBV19 TGTGCCAGCACCCGTCAGGGCTCTGGGGCCAACGTCCTGACTTTC CASTRQGSGANVLTF
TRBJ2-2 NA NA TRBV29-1 TGCAGCGTGAGAAACACCGGGGAGCTGTTTTTT CSVRNTGELFF
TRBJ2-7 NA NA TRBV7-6 TGTGCCAGGCAACCGGGACCTACCTTTTATCCTTCCTACGAGCAGTACTTC CARQPGPTFYPSYEQYF
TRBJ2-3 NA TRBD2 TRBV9 TGTGCCAGCAGCGTAGCTACGGGGGGGCGGGAAGATACGCAGTATTTT CASSVATGGREDTQYF
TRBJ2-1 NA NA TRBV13 TGTGCCAGCAGAGTCCGCGGGGGCCCCTCGAGAGAGCAGTTCTTC CASRVRGGPSREQFF
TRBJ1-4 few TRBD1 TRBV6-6 TGTGCCAGCAGTTACCCGGGACAGGGTAATGAAAAACTGTTTTTT CASSYPGQGNEKLFF
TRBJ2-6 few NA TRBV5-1 TGCGCCAGCAGCTTGGTGGTCTCCGGGGCCAACGTCCTGACTTTC CASSLVVSGANVLTF
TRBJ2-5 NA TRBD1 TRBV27 TGTGCCAGCAGTTTATCCCGGGACAGGGTAGAGACCCAGTACTTC CASSLSRDRVETQYF
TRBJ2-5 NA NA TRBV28 TGTGCCAGCAGTTTACGTCCAGAGACCCAGTACTTC CASSLRPETQYF
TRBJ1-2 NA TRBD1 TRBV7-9 TGTGCCAGCAGCCCAACAGGGGATGGCTACACCTTC CASSPTGDGYTF
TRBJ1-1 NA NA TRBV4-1 TGCGCCAGCAGCCAAGCCACGGGGTGGACTGAAGCTTTCTTT CASSQATGWTEAFF
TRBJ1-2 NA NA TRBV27 TGTGCCAGCAGTTTGTCTAGCTGGTCAGGTTTGAGCTACACCTTC CASSLSSWSGLSYTF
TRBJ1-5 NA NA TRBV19 TGTGCCAGTAGTATCGGCGTTCAGCCCCAGCATTTT CASSIGVQPQHF
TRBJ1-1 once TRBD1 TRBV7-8 TGTGCCAGCAGCTTCGACAGGGACATGAACACTGAAGCTTTCTTT CASSFDRDMNTEAFF
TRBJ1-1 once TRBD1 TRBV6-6 TGTGCCAGCACCTGGACAGGGAACACTGAAGCTTTCTTT CASTWTGNTEAFF
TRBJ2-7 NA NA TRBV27 TGTGCCAGCAGTTTCCGGGACACCAACTACGAGCAGTACTTC CASSFRDTNYEQYF
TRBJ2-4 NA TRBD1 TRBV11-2 TGTGCCAGCAGCCTAGCCGGGACAGGGGTTATAGCCAAAAACATTCAGTACTTC CASSLAGTGVIAKNIQYF
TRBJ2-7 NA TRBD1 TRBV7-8 TGTGCCAGCAGCTACGGACAGGGCACCTACGAGCAGTACTTC CASSYGQGTYEQYF
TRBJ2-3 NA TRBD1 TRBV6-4 TGTGCCAGCAGTGTCGCAACAGGGGGCACAGATACGCAGTATTTT CASSVATGGTDTQYF
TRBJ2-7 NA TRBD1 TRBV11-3 TGTGCCAGCAGCCTCCAGGGGACAGGGGTCGAGCAGTACTTC CASSLQGTGVEQYF
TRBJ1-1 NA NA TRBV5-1 TGCGCCAGCAGCTTGTCGGGGGGTAGCACTGAAGCTTTCTTT CASSLSGGSTEAFF
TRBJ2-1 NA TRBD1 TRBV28 TGTGCCAGCAGTGGGGCCGGGACAGGGGTCAATGAGCAGTTCTTC CASSGAGTGVNEQFF
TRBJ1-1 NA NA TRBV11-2 TGTGCCAGCAGCCCCCTCACCAACACTGAAGCTTTCTTT CASSPLTNTEAFF
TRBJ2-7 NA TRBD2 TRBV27 TGTGCCAGCAGTTCCCCCAAACTAGCGGGGAGCTCCTACGAGCAGTACTTC CASSSPKLAGSSYEQYF
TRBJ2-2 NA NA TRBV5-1 TGCGCCAGCAGCTCGACCGGCCGGCTGACATCCGGGGAGCTGTTTTTT CASSSTGRLTSGELFF
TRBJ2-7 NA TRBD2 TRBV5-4 TGTGCCAGCAGCTTAGCGGGGACTATCACCTACGAGCAGTACTTC CASSLAGTITYEQYF
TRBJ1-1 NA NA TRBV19 TGTGCCAGTAGTATGGGGTCAGGGATCCGGGCTTTCTTT CASSMGSGIRAFF
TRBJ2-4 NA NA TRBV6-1 TGTGCCAGCAGTGACCCGAGGGGAAACATTCAGTACTTC CASSDPRGNIQYF
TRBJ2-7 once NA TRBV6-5 TGTGCCAGCAGTCCGGACGGAACCTACGAGCAGTACTTC CASSPDGTYEQYF
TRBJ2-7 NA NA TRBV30 TGTGCCTGGAGTCAGAGGTCCTACGAGCAGTACTTC CAWSQRSYEQYF
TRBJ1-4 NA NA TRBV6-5 TGTGCCAGCAGTTTATTCAGGGGTAATGAAAAACTGTTTTTT CASSLFRGNEKLFF
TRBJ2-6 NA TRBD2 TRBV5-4 TGTGCCAGCAGCTTGGAGCGACTAGCGGGGTCTGGGGCCAACGTCCTGACTTTC CASSLERLAGSGANVLTF
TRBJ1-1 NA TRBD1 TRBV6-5 TGTGCCAGCAGCAGGGGGACATCCGAGAACACTGAAGCTTTCTTT CASSRGTSENTEAFF
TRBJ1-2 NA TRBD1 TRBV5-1 TGCGCCAGCAGCTTGGGACAGGGGGCTCCTGGCTACACCTTC CASSLGQGAPGYTF
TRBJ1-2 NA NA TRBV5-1 TGCGCCAGCGCCCCCCAGGCCTCTTATAACTATGGCTACACCTTC CASAPQASYNYGYTF
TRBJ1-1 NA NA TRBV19 TGTGCCAGTAGTACCCCGCCCCCGGGGAACACTGAAGCTTTCTTT CASSTPPPGNTEAFF
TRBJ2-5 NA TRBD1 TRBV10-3 TGTGCCATCAGTGAGCCCGTTGGGGACAGGGTCATCGAGACCCAGTACTTC CAISEPVGDRVIETQYF
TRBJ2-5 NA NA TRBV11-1 TGTGCCAGCAGTTTAGAGGGGACAACTAAACCCCAAGAGACCCAGTACTTC CASSLEGTTKPQETQYF
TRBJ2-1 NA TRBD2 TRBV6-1 TGTGCCAGCAACGGGGGGGCCGGTAATGAGCAGTTCTTC CASNGGAGNEQFF
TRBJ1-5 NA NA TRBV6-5 TGTGCCAGCAGTTTGACAGTCAATCAGCCCCAGCATTTT CASSLTVNQPQHF
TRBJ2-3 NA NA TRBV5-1 TGCGCCAGCAGCCCCTCGGGTGATACGCAGTATTTT CASSPSGDTQYF
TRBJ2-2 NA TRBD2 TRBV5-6 TGTGCCAGCAGCCTCGGGAGGACCGGGGAGCTGTTTTTT CASSLGRTGELFF